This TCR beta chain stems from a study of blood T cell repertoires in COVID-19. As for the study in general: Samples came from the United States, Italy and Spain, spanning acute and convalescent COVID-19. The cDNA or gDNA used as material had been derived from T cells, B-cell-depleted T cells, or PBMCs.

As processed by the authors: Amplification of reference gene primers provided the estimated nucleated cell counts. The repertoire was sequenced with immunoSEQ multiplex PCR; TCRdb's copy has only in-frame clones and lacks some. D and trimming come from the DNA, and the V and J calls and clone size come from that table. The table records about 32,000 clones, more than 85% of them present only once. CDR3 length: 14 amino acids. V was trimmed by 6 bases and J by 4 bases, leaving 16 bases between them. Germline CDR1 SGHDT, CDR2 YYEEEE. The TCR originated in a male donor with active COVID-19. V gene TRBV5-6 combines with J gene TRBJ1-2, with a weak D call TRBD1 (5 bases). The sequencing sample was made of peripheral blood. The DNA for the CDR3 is TGTGCCAGCAACCCGGAAGGGGCCCGCTATGGCTACACCTTC. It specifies CASNPEGARYGYTF.